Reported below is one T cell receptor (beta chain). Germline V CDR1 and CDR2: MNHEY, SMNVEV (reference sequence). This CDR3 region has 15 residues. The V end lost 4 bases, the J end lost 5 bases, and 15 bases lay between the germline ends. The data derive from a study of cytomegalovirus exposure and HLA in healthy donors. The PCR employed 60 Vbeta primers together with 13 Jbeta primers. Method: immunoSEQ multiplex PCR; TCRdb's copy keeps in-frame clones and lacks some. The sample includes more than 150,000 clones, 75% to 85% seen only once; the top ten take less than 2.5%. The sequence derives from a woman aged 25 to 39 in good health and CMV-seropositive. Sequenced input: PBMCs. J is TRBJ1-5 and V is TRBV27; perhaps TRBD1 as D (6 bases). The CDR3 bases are TGTGCCAGCAGTTCTGGGGGCAGAGTAGATCAGCCCCAGCATTTT. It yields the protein CASSSGGRVDQPQHF.